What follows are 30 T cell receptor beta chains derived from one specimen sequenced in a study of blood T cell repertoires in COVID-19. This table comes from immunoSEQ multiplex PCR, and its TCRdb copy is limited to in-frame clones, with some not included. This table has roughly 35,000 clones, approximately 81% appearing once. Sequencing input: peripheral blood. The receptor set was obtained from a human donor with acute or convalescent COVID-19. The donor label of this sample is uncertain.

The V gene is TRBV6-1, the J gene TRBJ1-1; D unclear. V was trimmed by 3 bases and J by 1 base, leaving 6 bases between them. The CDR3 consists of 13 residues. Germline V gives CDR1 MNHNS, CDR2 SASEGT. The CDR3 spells CASSEGRNTEAFF. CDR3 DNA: TGTGCCAGCAGTGAGGGCAGGAACACTGAAGCTTTCTTT.

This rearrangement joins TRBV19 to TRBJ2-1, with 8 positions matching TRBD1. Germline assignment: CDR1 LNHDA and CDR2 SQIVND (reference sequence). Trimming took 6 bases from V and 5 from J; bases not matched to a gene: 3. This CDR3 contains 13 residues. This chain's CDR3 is CASRGTGHNEQFF. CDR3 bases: TGTGCCAGTAGAGGGACAGGACACAATGAGCAGTTCTTC.

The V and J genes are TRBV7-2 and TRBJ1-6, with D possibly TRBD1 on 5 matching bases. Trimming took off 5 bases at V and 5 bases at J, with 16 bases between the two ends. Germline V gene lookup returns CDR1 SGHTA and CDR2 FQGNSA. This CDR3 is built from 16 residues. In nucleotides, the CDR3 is TGTGCCAGCAGCCCGCGGAGCGGGGCCAATAATTCACCCCTCCACTTT. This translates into CASSPRSGANNSPLHF.

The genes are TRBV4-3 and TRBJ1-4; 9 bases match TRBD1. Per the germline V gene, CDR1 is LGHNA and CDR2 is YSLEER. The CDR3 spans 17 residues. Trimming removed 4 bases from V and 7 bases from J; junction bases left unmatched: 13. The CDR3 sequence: CASSLRDRVVSGEKLFF. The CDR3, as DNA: TGCGCCAGCAGCCTGCGGGACAGGGTCGTGAGTGGTGAAAAACTGTTTTTT.

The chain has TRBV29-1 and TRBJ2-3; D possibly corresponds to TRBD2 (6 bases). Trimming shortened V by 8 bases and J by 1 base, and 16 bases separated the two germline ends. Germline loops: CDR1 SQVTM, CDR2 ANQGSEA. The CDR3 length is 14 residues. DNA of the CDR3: TGCAGCACCAACGGGGGTTTGCGCACAGATACGCAGTATTTT. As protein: CSTNGGLRTDTQYF.

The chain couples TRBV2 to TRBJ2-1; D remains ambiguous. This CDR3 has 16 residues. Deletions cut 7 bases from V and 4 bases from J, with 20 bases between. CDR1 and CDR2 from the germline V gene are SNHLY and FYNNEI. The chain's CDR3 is CASKPRGSWMYNEQFF. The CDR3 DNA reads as TGTGCCAGCAAGCCCCGAGGCAGTTGGATGTACAATGAGCAGTTCTTC.

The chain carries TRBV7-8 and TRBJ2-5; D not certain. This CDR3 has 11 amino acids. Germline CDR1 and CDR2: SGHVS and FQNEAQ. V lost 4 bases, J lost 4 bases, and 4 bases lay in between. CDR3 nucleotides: TGTGCCAGCAGCTACGGAGAGACCCAGTACTTC. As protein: CASSYGETQYF.

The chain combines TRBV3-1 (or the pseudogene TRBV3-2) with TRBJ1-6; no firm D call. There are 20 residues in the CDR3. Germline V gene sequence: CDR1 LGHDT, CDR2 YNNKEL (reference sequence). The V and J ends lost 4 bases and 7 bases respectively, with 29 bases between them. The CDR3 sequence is CASSREYTDLGRTANSPLHF. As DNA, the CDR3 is TGTGCCAGCAGCCGAGAATATACAGACCTCGGACGGACTGCAAATTCACCCCTCCACTTT.

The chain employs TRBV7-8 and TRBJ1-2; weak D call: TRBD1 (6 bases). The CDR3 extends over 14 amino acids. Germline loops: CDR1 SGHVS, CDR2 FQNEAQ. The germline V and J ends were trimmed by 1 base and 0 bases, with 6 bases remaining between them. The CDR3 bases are TGTGCCAGCAGCTTAGGGACAGCTAACTATGGCTACACCTTC. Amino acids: CASSLGTANYGYTF.

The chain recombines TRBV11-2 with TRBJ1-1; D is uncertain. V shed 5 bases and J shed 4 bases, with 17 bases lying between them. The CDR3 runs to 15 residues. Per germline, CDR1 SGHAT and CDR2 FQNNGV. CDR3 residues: CASSDGTLTGTEAFF. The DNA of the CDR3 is TGTGCCAGCAGCGACGGCACCCTGACGGGCACTGAAGCTTTCTTT.

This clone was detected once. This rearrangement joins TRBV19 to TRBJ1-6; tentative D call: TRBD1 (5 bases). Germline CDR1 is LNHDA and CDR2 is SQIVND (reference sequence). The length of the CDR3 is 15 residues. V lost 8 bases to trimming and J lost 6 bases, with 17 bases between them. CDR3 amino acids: CASSERQGSNSPLHF. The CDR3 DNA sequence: TGTGCCAGTTCAGAGAGGCAGGGAAGTAATTCACCCCTCCACTTT.

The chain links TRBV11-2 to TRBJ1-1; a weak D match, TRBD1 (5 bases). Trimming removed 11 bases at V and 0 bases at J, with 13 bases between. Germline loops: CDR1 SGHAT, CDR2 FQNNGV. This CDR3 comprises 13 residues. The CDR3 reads CAGGRGVNTEAFF. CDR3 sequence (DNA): TGTGCCGGGGGTCGGGGGGTGAACACTGAAGCTTTCTTT.

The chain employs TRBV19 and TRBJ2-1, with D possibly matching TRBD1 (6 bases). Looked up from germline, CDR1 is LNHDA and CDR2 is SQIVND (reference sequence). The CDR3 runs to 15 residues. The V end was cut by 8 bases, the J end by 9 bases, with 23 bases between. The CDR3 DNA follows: TGTGCCAGTGTTTCCCAGGGGCTAGGAAGGGTTGAGCAGTTCTTC. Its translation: CASVSQGLGRVEQFF. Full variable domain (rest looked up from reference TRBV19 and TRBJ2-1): DGGITQSPKYLFRKEGQNVTLSCEQNLNHDAMYWYRQDPGQGLRLIYYSQIVNDFQKGDIAEGYSVSREKKESFPLTVTSAQKNPTAFYLCASVSQGLGRVEQFFGPGTRLTVL.

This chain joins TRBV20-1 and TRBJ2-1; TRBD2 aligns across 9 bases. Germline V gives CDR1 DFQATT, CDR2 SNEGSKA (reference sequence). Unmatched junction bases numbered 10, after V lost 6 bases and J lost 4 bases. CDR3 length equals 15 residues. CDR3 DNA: TGCAGTGCAAGTATAGCGGGAGACACTTACAATGAGCAGTTCTTC. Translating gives CSASIAGDTYNEQFF.

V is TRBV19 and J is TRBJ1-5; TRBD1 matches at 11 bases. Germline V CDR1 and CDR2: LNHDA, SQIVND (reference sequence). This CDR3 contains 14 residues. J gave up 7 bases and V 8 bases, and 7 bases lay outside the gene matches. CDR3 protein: CASSGTGGEQPQHF. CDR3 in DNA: TGTGCCAGTTCCGGGACAGGGGGGGAACAGCCCCAGCATTTT. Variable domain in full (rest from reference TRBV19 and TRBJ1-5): DGGITQSPKYLFRKEGQNVTLSCEQNLNHDAMYWYRQDPGQGLRLIYYSQIVNDFQKGDIAEGYSVSREKKESFPLTVTSAQKNPTAFYLCASSGTGGEQPQHFGDGTRLSIL.

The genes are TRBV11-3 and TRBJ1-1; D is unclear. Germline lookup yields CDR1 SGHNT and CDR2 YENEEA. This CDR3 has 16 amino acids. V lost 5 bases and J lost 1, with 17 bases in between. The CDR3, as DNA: TGTGCCAGCAGCCCCCGAGGGCGGGGAGCGAACACTGAAGCTTTCTTT. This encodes CASSPRGRGANTEAFF.

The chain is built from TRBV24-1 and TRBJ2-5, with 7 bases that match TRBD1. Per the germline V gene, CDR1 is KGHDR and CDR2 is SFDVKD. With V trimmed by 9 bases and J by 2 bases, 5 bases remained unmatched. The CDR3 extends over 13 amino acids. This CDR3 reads CATQGGGQETQYF. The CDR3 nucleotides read TGTGCCACCCAAGGGGGCGGGCAAGAGACCCAGTACTTC.

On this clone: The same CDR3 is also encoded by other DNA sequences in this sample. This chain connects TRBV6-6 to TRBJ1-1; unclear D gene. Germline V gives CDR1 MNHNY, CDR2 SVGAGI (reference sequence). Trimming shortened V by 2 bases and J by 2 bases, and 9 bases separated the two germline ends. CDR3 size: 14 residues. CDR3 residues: CASSYGEENTEAFF. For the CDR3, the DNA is TGTGCCAGCAGTTACGGGGAGGAAAACACTGAAGCTTTCTTT.

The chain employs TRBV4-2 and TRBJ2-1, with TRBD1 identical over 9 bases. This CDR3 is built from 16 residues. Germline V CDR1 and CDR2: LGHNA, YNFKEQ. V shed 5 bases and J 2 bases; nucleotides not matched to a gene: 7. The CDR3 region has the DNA TGTGCCAGCAGCGCAGCCGGGACAGGGACCTACAATGAGCAGTTCTTC. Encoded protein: CASSAAGTGTYNEQFF.

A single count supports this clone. CDR3 residues: CASSPSRGIAGEFYNEQFF. The CDR3 region has the DNA TGTGCCAGCAGTCCCAGCCGAGGGATAGCGGGGGAATTCTACAATGAGCAGTTCTTC. The V call is TRBV28, the J call TRBJ2-1; TRBD2 agrees at 9 bases. This CDR3 contains 19 residues. The V and J ends lost 5 bases and 3 bases, in that order; junction bases with no gene match: 17. From germline, CDR1 is MDHEN and CDR2 SYDVKM.

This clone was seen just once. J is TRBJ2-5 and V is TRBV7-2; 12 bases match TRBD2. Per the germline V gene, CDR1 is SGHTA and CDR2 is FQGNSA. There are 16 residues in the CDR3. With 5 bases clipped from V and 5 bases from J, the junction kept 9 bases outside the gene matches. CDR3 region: CASSLRTSGVRETQYF. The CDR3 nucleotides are TGTGCCAGCAGCCTAAGGACTAGCGGGGTTCGGGAGACCCAGTACTTC.

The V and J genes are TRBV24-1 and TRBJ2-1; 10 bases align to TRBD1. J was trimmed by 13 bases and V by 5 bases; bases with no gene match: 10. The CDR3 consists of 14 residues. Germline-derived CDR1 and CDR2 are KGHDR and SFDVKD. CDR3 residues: CATSVGPGQGRQFF. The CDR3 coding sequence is TGTGCCACCAGTGTGGGACCGGGACAGGGGCGCCAGTTCTTC.

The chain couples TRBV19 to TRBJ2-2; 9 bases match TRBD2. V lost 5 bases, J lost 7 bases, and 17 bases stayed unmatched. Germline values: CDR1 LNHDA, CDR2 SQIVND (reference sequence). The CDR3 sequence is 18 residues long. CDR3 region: CASSPNPTGRGGDGELFF. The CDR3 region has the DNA TGTGCCAGTAGTCCCAACCCGACGGGGCGGGGGGGCGACGGGGAGCTGTTTTTT.

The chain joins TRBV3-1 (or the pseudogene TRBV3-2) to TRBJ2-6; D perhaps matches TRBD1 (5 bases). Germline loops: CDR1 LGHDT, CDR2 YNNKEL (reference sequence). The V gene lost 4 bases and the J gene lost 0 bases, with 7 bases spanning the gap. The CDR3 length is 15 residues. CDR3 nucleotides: TGTGCCAGCAGCCCCAGGGTCTCTGGGGCCAACGTCCTGACTTTC. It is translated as CASSPRVSGANVLTF.

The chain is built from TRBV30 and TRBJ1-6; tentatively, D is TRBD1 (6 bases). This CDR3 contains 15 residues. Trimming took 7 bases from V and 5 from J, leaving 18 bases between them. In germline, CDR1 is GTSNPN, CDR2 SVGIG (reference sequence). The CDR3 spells CALPDSTDHNSPLHF. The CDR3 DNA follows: TGTGCCTTACCGGACAGCACGGACCATAATTCACCCCTCCACTTT. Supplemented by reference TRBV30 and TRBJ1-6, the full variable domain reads SQTIHQWPATLVQPVGSPLSLECTVEGTSNPNLYWYRQAAGRGLQLLFYSVGIGQISSEVPQNLSASRPQDRQFILSSKKLLLSDSGFYLCALPDSTDHNSPLHFGNGTRLTVT.

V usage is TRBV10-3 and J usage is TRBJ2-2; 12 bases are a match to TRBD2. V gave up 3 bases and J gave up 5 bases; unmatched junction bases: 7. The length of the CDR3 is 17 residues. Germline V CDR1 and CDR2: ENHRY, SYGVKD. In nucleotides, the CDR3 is TGTGCCATCAGTGACCCTCTAGCGGGGGGGCAAACCGGGGAGCTGTTTTTT. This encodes CAISDPLAGGQTGELFF.

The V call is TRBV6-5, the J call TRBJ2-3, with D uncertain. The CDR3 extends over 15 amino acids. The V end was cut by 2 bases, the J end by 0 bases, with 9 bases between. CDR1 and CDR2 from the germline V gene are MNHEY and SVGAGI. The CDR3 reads CASSYTPESTDTQYF. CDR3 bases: TGTGCCAGCAGTTACACGCCAGAAAGCACAGATACGCAGTATTTT.

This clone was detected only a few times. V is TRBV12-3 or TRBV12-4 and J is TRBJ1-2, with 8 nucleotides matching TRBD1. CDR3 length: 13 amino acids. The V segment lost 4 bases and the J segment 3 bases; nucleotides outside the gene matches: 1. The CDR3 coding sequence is TGTGCCAGCAGTTCAGGGGGCTACTATGGCTACACCTTC. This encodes CASSSGGYYGYTF.

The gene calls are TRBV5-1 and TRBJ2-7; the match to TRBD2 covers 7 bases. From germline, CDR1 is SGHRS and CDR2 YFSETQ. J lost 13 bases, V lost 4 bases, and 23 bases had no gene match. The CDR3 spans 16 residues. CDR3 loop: CASSPLGRGRGVERYF. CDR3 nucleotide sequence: TGCGCCAGCAGCCCCTTAGGTCGCGGTCGGGGGGTCGAGCGTTACTTC.

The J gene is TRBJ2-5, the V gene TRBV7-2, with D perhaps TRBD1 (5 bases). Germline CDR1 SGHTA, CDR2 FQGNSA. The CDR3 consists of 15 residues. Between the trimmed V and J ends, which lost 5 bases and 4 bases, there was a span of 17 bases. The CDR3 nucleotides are TGTGCCAGCAGCACCTTGTCCAGGGCAGGAGAGACCCAGTACTTC. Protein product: CASSTLSRAGETQYF.